The next 5 T cell receptor beta chains were all read from a single sample in a study of blood T cells in healthy people across ages. Primed by a sample-barcoded 5' primer and a J-beta primer mix, a second PCR proceeded for 7 to 11 cycles. TCRdb reprocessed the 5' RACE reads with MiXCR, giving one entry per CDR3 protein. The repertoire has fewer than 2,000,000 distinct CDR3 sequences, around 42% of them found once; the top ten carry 23%. Sequencing input: blood. The receptors here all came from a human donor in good health.

This clonotype turned up a few times. The rearrangement uses TRBV6-2 or TRBV6-3 and TRBJ2-1, with no clear D. V was trimmed by 2 bases and J by 10 bases, leaving 12 bases between them. The CDR3 runs 13 residues. Germline V gene sequence: CDR1 MNHEY, CDR2 SVGEGT. CDR3 sequence: CASSYGRNQEQFF. Written as DNA, the CDR3 is TGTGCCAGCAGTTACGGGCGAAACCAAGAGCAGTTCTTC.

The rearrangement joins TRBV7-2 to TRBJ1-6, with no clear D. CDR1 SGHTA and CDR2 FQGNSA come from the germline V gene. The CDR3 has 13 residues. Trimming pared 5 bases from V and 14 bases from J, leaving 16 bases between. CDR3: CASSPQLNGALHF. CDR3 sequence (DNA): TGTGCCAGCAGCCCCCAACTAAATGGAGCCCTCCACTTT.

This clonotype has only a few counts. The rearrangement links TRBV9 to TRBJ2-5, with TRBD1 matching 7 bases. Germline CDR1 SGDLS, CDR2 YYNGEE. J was trimmed by 2 bases and V by 0 bases; bases with no gene match: 4. The CDR3 extends over 15 amino acids. CDR3 in amino acids: CASSVEQGLQETQYF. The CDR3 DNA sequence: TGTGCCAGCAGCGTAGAACAGGGGCTGCAAGAGACCCAGTACTTC.

The chain joins TRBV7-2 to TRBJ1-3, with D possibly matching TRBD1 (6 bases). V lost 2 bases and J lost 4, with 15 bases in between. The CDR3 consists of 16 residues. Germline V gene lookup returns CDR1 SGHTA and CDR2 FQGNSA. The CDR3 sequence: CASSLIKPTGGNTIYF. CDR3 bases: TGTGCCAGCAGCTTAATAAAACCCACAGGGGGAAACACCATATATTTT.

The J gene is TRBJ2-1, the V gene TRBV6-4; D is ambiguous. Germline V lookup: CDR1 MRHNA, CDR2 SNTAGT. The CDR3 runs 14 residues. V shed 9 bases and J shed 3 bases, with 15 bases lying between them. The CDR3 loop is CASSMVVSYNEQFF. CDR3 nucleotide sequence: TGTGCCAGTAGTATGGTGGTCAGCTACAATGAGCAGTTCTTC.